This T cell receptor beta chain comes out of a study of T cells after yellow fever vaccination. Study background: Fractions of low cell number were prepared using SMART-Seq v4 Ultra Low Input.

Germline loops: CDR1 KGHDR, CDR2 SFDVKD. The CDR3 extends over 15 amino acids. Trimming pared 2 bases from V and 0 bases from J, leaving 8 bases between. This clonotype was counted between two and nine times. Via MiXCR, TCRdb re-called the 5' RACE reads, giving one row per CDR3 protein. The sample carries 200,000 to 250,000 distinct CDR3 sequences, approximately 3% recorded once. The input for sequencing was CD4+ T cells sorted from PBMCs, taken 10 days after the yellow fever booster vaccination. The rearrangement links TRBV24-1 to TRBJ2-3; no clear D gene. This TCR derives from a man aged 18 to 29 who received the YFV17D yellow fever vaccine. The CDR3 spells CATSDWSRSTDTQYF. The DNA for the CDR3 is TGTGCCACCAGTGATTGGTCAAGAAGCACAGATACGCAGTATTTT.